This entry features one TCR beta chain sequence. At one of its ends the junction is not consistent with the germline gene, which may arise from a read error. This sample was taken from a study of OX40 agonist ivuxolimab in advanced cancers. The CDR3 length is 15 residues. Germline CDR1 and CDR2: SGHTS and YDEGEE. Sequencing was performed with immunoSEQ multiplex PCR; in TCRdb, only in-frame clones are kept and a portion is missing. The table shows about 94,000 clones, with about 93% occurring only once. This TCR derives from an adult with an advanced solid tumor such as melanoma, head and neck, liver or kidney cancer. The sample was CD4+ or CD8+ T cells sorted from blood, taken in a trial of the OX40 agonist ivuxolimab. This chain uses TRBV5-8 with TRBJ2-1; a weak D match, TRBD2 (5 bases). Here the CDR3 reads CAGSGAAGVYNEQFF. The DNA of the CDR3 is TGTGCCGGCAGCGGTGCGGCAGGCGTCTACAATGAGCAGTTCTTC.